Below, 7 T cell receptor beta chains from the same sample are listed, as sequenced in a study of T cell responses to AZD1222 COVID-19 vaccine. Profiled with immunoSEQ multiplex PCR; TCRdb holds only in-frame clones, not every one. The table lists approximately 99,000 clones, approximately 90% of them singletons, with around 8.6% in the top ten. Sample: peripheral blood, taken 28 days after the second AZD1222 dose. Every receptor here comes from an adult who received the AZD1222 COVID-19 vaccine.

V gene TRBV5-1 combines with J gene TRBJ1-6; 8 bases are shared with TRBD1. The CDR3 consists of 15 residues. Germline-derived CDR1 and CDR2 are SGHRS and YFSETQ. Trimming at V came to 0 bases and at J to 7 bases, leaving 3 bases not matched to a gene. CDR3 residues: CASSLVAGGNSPLHF. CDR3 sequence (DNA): TGCGCCAGCAGCTTGGTGGCAGGGGGCAATTCACCCCTCCACTTT. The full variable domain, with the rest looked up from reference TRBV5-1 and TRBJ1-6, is KAGVTQTPRYLIKTRGQQVTLSCSPISGHRSVSWYQQTPGQGLQFLFEYFSETQRNKGNFPGRFSGRQFSNSRSEMNVSTLELGDSALYLCASSLVAGGNSPLHFGNGTRLTVT.

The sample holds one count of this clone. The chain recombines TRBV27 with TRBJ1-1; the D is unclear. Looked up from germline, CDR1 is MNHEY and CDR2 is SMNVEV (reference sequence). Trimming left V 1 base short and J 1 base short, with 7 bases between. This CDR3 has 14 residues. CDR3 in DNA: TGTGCCAGCAGTTTATACCGGAGGAACACTGAAGCTTTCTTT. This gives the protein CASSLYRRNTEAFF.

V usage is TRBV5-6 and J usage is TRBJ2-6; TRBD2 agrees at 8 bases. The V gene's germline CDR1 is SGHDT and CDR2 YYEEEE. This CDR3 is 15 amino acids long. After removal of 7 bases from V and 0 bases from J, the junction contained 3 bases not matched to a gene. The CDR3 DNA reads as TGTGCCAGCTGGGCGGGGGGCTCTGGGGCCAACGTCCTGACTTTC. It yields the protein CASWAGGSGANVLTF. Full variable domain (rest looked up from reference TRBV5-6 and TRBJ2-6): DAGVTQSPTHLIKTRGQQVTLRCSPKSGHDTVSWYQQALGQGPQFIFQYYEEEERQRGNFPDRFSGHQFPNYSSELNVNALLLGDSALYLCASWAGGSGANVLTFGAGSRLTVL.

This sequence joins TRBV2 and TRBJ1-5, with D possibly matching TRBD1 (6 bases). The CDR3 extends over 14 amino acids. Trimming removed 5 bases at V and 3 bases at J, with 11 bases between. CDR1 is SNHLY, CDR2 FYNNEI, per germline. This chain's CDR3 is CASSLDSFNQPQHF. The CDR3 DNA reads TGTGCCAGCAGTCTGGACAGTTTCAATCAGCCCCAGCATTTT.

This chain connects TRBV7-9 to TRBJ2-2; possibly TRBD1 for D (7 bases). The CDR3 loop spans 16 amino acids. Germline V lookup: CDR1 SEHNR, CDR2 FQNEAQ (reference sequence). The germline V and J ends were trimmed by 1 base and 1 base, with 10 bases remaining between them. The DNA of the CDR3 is TGTGCCAGCAGCTTAGGACAGGGACTGAACACCGGGGAGCTGTTTTTT. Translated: CASSLGQGLNTGELFF.

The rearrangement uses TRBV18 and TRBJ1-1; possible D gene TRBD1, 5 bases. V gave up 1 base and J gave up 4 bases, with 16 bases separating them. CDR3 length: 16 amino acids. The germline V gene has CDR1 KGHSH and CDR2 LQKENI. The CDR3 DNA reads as TGTGCCAGCTCACCACGGGACTTGGCCTCGTCCACTGAAGCTTTCTTT. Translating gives CASSPRDLASSTEAFF.

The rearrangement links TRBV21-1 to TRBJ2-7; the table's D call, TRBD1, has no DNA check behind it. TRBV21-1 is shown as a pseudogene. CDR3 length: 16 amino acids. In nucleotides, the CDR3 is TGTGCCAGCAGCAAAGATACCCTGGGCCATTATTACGAGCAGTACTTC. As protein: CASSKDTLGHYYEQYF.